Here is one TCR beta chain with its context. This record belongs to a study of T-cell reconstitution after alpha-beta-depleted transplantation in children. V gave up 5 bases and J gave up 5 bases; unmatched junction bases: 13. The CDR3 contains 16 residues. Unique molecular identifiers were used to barcode this TCRbeta library. TCRdb called the PCR reads again in MiXCR, with one record for every CDR3 protein. The table records approximately 200,000 distinct CDR3 sequences, roughly 15% of them present only once. The V call is TRBV12-3 or TRBV12-4, the J call TRBJ1-2; TRBD1 matches 8 bases. The sequences come from PBMCs from the stem cell graft donor, collected from the stem cell graft. The clonotype comes from a human donor who donated a stem cell graft to a child with acute lymphoblastic leukemia. CDR3 coding DNA: TGTGCCAGCAGTAAAACGGGACAGGTATCATCTTATGGCTACACCTTC. Encoded protein: CASSKTGQVSSYGYTF.